This TCR beta chain was obtained from a study of cytotoxic CD8 clonotypes in ibrutinib-treated CLL. Whole-study context: A median roughly 11 months of treatment, range 6 to 36, preceded the collection of response samples. Study-wide results and limits: Whereas clonality rose at ibrutinib response, it declined toward baseline at progression.

Depths of 1 in 200,000 to 1 in 1 million T cells were the sequencing target. Only in-frame clones appear in the TCRdb table, and some are missing; sequencing was by immunoSEQ multiplex PCR. The sample holds 12,000 to 15,000 clones; over 50% are singletons and the top ten take under 35%. Trimming at V came to 2 bases and at J to 8 bases, leaving 4 bases not matched to a gene. The germline gives CDR1 SQVTM, CDR2 ANQGSEA. The CDR3 spans 12 residues. The table lists this clone with a few counts. Antigen: not known. This TCR derives from a human donor with chronic lymphocytic leukemia. Sequenced here: PBMCs, sampled at an approximately 25-month disease-progression time point, from a patient treated with ibrutinib. V usage is TRBV29-1 and J usage is TRBJ1-1; 8 positions agree with TRBD1. CDR3 loop: CSVEHYRGEAFF. CDR3 nucleotides: TGCAGCGTTGAACACTACAGGGGGGAAGCTTTCTTT.